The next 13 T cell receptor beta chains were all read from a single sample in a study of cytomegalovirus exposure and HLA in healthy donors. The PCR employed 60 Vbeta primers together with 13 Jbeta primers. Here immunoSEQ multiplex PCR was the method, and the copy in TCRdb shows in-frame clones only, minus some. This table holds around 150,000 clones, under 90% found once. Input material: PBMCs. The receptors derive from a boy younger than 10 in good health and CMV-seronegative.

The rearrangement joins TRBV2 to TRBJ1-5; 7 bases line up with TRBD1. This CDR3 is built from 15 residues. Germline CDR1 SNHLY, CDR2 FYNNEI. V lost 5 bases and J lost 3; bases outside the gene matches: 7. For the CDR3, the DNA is TGTGCCAGCAGTCGGGACAGTAAGCCCAATCAGCCCCAGCATTTT. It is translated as CASSRDSKPNQPQHF.

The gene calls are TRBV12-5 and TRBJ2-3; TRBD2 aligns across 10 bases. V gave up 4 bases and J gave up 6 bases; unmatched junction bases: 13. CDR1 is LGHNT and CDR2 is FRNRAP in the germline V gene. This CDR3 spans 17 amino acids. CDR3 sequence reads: CASGSAGTAGGPDTQYF. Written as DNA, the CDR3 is TGTGCTAGTGGTTCCGCAGGGACAGCGGGAGGGCCGGATACGCAGTATTTT.

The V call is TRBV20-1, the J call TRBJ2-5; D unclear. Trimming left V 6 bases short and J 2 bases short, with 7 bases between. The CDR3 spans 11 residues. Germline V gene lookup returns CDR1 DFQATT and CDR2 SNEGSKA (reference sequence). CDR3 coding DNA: TGCAGTGCCTCCCTACAAGAGACCCAGTACTTC. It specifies CSASLQETQYF.

CDR3 in amino acids: CASSQEARQNYGYTF. The CDR3 DNA is TGTGCCAGCAGCCAAGAGGCGCGGCAGAACTATGGCTACACCTTC. The chain is built from TRBV4-2 and TRBJ1-2; D uncertain. CDR1 LGHNA and CDR2 YNFKEQ come from the germline V gene. The CDR3 contains 15 residues. Trimming stripped 0 bases from V and 2 bases from J, with 10 bases between.

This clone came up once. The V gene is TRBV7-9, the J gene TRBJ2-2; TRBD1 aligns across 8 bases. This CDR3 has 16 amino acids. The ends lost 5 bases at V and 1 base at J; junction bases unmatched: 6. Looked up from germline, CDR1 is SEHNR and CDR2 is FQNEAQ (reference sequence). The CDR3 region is CASSPPGTGNTGELFF. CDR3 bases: TGTGCCAGCAGCCCACCTGGGACAGGGAACACCGGGGAGCTGTTTTTT.

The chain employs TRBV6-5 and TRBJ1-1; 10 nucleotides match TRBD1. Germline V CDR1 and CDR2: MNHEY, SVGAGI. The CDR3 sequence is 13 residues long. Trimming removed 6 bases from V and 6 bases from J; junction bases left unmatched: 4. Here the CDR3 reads CASSRQGAAEAFF. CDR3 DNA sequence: TGTGCCAGCAGCCGACAGGGGGCCGCTGAAGCTTTCTTT.

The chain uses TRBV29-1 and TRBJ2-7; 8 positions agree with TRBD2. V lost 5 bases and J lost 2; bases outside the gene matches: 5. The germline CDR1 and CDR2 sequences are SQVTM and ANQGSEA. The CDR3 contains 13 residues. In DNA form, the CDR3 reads TGCAGCGTTTTTAAAGCGGGAGCCTACGAGCAGTACTTC. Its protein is CSVFKAGAYEQYF.

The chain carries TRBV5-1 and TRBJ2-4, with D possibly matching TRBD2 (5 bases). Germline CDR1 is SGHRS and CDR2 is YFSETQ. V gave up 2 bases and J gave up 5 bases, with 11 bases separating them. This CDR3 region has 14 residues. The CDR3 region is CASSFRHGENIQYF. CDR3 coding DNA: TGCGCCAGCAGCTTTCGGCACGGGGAAAACATTCAGTACTTC.

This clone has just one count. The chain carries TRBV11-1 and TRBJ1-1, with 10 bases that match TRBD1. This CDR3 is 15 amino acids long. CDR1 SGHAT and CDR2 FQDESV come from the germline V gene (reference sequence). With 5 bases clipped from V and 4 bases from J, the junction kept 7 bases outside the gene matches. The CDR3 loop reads CASSLRDRGATEAFF. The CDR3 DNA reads TGTGCCAGCAGCCTCCGGGACAGGGGTGCCACTGAAGCTTTCTTT.

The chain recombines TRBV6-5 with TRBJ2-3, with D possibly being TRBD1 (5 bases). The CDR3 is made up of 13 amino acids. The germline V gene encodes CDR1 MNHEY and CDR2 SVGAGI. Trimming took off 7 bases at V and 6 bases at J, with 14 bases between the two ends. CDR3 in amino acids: CASKATVPDTQYF. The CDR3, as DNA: TGTGCCAGCAAGGCGACAGTCCCCGATACGCAGTATTTT.

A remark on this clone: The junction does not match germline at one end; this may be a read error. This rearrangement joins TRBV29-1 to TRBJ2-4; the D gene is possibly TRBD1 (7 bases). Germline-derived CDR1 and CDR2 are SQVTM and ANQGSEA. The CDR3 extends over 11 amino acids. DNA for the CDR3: TGCAGCGTTGAGGCGGAGGGACAGATGAACTTC. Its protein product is CSVEAEGQMNF.

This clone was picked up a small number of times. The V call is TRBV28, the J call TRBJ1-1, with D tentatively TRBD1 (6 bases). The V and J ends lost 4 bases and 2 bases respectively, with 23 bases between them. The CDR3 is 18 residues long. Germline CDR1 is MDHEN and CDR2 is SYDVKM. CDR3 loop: CASSYYRDTLWGNTEAFF. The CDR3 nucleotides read TGTGCCAGCAGTTACTACCGGGACACGCTCTGGGGAAACACTGAAGCTTTCTTT.

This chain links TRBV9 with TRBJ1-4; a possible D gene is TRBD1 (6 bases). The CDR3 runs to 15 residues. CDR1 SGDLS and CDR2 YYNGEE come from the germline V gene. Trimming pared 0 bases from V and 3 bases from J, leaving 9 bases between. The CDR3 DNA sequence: TGTGCCAGCAGCGTAGCGACAGGCGCTAATGAAAAACTGTTTTTT. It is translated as CASSVATGANEKLFF.